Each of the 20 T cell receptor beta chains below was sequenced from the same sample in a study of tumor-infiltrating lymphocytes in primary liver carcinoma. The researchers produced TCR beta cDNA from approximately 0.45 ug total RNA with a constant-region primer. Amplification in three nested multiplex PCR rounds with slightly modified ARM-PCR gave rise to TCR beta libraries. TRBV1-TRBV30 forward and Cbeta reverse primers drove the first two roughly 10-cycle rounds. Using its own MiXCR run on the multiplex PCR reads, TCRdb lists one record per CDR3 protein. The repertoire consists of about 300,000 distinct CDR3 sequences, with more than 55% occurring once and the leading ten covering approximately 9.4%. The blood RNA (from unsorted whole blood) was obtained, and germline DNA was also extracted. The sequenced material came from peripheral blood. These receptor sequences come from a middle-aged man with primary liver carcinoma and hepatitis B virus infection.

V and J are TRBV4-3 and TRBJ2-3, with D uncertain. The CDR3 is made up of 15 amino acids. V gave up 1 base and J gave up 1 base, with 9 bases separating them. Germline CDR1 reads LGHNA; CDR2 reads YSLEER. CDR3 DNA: TGCGCCAGCAGCCAAGGGGTCAGTCGCACAGATACGCAGTATTTT. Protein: CASSQGVSRTDTQYF.

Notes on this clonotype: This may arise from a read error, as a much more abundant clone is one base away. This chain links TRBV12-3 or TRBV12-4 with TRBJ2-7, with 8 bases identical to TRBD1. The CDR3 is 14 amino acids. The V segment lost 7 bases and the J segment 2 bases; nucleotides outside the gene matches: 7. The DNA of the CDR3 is TGTGCCAGCACGTTCGGGACAGGTCCCTACGAGCAGTACTTC. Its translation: CASTFGTGPYEQYF.

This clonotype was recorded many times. CDR3 region: CSVLAGVTYEQYF. DNA for the CDR3: TGCAGCGTGCTAGCGGGAGTTACCTACGAGCAGTACTTC. The chain carries TRBV29-1 and TRBJ2-7; TRBD2 agrees at 10 bases. The germline V gene encodes CDR1 SQVTM and CDR2 ANQGSEA. CDR3 length equals 13 residues. After removal of 6 bases from V and 2 bases from J, the junction contained 4 bases not matched to a gene.

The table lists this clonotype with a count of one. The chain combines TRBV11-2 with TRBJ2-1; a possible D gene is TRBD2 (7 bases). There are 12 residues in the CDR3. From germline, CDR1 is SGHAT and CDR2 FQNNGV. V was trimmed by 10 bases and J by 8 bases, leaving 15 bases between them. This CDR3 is CANRVAGYEQFF. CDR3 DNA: TGTGCCAACAGGGTAGCGGGCTATGAGCAGTTCTTC.

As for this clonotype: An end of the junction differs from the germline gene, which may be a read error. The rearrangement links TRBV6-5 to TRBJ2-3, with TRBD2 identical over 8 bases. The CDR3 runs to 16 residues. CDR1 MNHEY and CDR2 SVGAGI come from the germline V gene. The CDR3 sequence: CASSYSLAGYTDTQCF. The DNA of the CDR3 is TGTGCCAGCAGTTACTCTTTAGCGGGGTATACAGATACGCAGTGTTTT.

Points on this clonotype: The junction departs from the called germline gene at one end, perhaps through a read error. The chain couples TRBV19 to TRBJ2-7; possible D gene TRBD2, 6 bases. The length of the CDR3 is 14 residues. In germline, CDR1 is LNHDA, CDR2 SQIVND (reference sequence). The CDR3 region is CASSTGTPSYEQYF. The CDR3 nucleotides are TGTGCCAGCAGTACCGGGACTCCATCCTACGAGCAGTACTTC.

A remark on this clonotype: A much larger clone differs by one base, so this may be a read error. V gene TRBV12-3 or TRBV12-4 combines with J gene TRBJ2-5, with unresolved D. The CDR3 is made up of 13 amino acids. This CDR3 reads CASSLLSGETPYF. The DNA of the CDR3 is TGTGCCAGCAGTTTATTGTCCGGAGAGACCCCGTACTTC.

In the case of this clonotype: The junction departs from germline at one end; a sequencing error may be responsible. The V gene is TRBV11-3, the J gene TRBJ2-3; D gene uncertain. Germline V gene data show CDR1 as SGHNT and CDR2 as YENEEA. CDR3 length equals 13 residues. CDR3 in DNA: TGTGCCTGCAGCTTAAAGTTCGGGTCAGCGAGGTATTTT. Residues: CACSLKFGSARYF. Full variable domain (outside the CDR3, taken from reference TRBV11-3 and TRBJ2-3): EAGVVQSPRYKIIEKKQPVAFWCNPISGHNTLYWYLQNLGQGPELLIRYENEEAVDDSQLPKDRFSAERLKGVDSTLKIQPAELGDSAVYLCACSLKFGSARYFGPGTRLTVL.

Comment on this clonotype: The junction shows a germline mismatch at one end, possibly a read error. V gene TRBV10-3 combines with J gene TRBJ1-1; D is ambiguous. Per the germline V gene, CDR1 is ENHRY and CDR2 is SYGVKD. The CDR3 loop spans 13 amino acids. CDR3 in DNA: TGTGACATCAGTGAAGAGAGGAACACTGAAGCTTTCTTT. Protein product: CDISEERNTEAFF.

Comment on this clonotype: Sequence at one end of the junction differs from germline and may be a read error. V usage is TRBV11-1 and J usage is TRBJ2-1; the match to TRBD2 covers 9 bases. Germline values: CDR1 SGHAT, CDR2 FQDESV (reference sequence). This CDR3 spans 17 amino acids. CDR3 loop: CANSHRTSGLSYNERSF. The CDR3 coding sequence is TGTGCCAACAGCCATCGAACTAGCGGGTTATCCTACAATGAGCGGTCCTTC.

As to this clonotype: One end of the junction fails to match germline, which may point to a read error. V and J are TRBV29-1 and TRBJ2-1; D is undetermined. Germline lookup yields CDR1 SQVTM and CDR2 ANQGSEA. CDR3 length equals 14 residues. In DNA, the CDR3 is TGCAGCGTTGTCACCGCGAGCTCCTGCAATGAGCAGTTCTTC. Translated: CSVVTASSCNEQFF.

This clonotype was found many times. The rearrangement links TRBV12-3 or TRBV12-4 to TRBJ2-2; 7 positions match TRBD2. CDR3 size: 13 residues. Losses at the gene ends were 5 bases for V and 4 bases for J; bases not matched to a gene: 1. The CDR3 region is CASSGGGTGELFF. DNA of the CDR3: TGTGCCAGCAGTGGGGGGGGCACCGGGGAGCTGTTTTTT.

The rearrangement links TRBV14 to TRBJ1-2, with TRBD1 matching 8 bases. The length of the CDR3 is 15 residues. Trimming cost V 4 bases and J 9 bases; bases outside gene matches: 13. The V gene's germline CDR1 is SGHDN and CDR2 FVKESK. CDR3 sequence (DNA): TGTGCCAGCAGCCTAAGGACAGGGCGGCGTGTAAGCTACACCTTC. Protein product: CASSLRTGRRVSYTF. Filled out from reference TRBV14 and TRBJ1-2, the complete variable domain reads EAGVTQFPSHSVIEKGQTVTLRCDPISGHDNLYWYRRVMGKEIKFLLHFVKESKQDESGMPNNRFLAERTGGTYSTLKVQPAELEDSGVYFCASSLRTGRRVSYTFGSGTRLTVV.

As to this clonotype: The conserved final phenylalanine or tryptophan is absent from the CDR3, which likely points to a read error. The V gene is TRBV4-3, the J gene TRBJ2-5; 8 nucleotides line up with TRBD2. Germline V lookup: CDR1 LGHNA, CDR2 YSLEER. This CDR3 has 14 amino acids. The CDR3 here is CVSSQVPGGETQYI. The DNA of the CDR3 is TGCGTCAGCAGCCAAGTTCCGGGAGGGGAGACCCAGTACATC.

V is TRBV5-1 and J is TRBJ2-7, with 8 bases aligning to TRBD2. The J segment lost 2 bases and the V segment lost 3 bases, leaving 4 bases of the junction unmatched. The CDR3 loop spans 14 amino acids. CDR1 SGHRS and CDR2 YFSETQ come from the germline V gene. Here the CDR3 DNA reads TGCGCCAGCAGCTGGACTAGCCCAACCTACGAGCAGTACTTC. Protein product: CASSWTSPTYEQYF.

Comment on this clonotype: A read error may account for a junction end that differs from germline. The CDR3 sequence is CTRSETAGTGEQFF. For the CDR3, the DNA is TGTACCAGGAGCGAGACGGCGGGAACGGGTGAGCAGTTCTTC. The chain employs TRBV11-2 and TRBJ2-1; a possible D gene is TRBD2 (6 bases). This CDR3 region has 14 residues. The germline CDR1 and CDR2 sequences are SGHAT and FQNNGV.

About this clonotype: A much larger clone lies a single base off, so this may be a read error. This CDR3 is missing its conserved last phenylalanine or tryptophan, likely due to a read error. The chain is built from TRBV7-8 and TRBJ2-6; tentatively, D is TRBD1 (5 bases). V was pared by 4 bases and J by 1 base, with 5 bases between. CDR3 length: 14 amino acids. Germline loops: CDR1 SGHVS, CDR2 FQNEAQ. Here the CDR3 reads CASSYRSGANVLTL. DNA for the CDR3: TGTGCCAGCAGCTACAGGTCTGGGGCCAACGTCCTGACTTTA.

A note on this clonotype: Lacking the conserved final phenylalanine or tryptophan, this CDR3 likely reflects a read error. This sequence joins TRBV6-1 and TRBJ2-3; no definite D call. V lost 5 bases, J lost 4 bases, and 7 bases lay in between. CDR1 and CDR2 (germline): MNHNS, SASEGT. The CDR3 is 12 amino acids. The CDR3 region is CASSQTADTQYL. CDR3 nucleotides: TGTGCCAGCAGTCAGACTGCAGATACGCAGTATCTT.

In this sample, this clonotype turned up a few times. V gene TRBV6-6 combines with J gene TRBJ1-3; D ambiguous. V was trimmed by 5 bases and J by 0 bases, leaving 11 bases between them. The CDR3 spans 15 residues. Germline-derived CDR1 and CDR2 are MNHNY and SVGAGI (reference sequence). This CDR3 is CASSRKTGSGNTIYF. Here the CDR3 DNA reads TGTGCCAGCAGTCGAAAGACTGGCTCTGGAAACACCATATATTTT.

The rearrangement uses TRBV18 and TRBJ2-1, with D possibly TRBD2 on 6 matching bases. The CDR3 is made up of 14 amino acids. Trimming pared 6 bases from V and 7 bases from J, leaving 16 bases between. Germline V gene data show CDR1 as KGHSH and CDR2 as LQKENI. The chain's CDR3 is CASSARLVSNEQFF. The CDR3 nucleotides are TGTGCCAGCTCGGCCCGACTAGTCTCTAATGAGCAGTTCTTC.